This section outlines one T cell receptor beta chain sequence together with its context. Its antigen is undetermined. V shed 1 base and J 3 bases; nucleotides not matched to a gene: 4. CDR1 is SGHVS, CDR2 FNYEAQ, per germline. The CDR3 spans 15 residues. The sample comes from a study of T cell responses to AZD1222 COVID-19 vaccine. Profiling relied on immunoSEQ multiplex PCR, and the TCRdb table lists in-frame clones only, not all of them. The repertoire consists of 92,000 or so clones, with 90% occurring once and the leading ten covering 26%. Study results and limitations: It was only after the peak T cell response that any repertoires were sampled.

The material was peripheral blood, obtained on day 0 of AZD1222 vaccination. This sequence originates from an adult in good health. This sequence joins TRBV7-6 and TRBJ2-7; 9 nucleotides align to TRBD1. The CDR3 nucleotides are TGTGCCAGCAGCTTAGAACTGGGACAGGGCTACGAGCAGTACTTC. Translation: CASSLELGQGYEQYF.